Listed here are 7 T cell receptor beta chains from one sample, sequenced in a study of blood T cells in healthy people across ages. A sample-barcoded 5' primer and a J-beta primer mix were used in a second PCR of roughly 7 to 12 cycles. MiXCR, applied by TCRdb to the 5' RACE reads, yields one record per CDR3 protein. The sample consists of approximately 1,700,000 distinct CDR3 sequences, about two fifths of them appearing once. The sequenced sample consisted of blood. All receptors come from a human donor in good health.

The chain uses TRBV7-3 and TRBJ2-5, with 13 positions matching TRBD2. Germline-derived CDR1 and CDR2 are SGHTA and FQGTGA. V was clipped by 5 bases and J by 2 bases; unmatched bases: 8. The CDR3 runs 17 residues. The CDR3 sequence is CASSPGTSGVPQETQYF. The CDR3 nucleotides read TGTGCCAGCAGCCCGGGGACTAGCGGGGTCCCACAAGAGACCCAGTACTTC.

The sample holds one count of this clonotype. The chain links TRBV24-1 to TRBJ1-2; D is undetermined. The germline gives CDR1 KGHDR, CDR2 SFDVKD. V was clipped by 4 bases and J by 0 bases, with 17 bases between them. CDR3 length: 17 amino acids. This chain's CDR3 is CATSDPRDVLSNYGYTF. The CDR3 DNA reads TGTGCCACCAGTGACCCCCGGGATGTTTTATCTAACTATGGCTACACCTTC.

This clonotype came up a few times. This chain connects TRBV7-2 to TRBJ2-5; D possibly corresponds to TRBD2 (6 bases). V was pared by 5 bases and J by 2 bases, with 15 bases between. This CDR3 comprises 15 residues. Per germline, CDR1 SGHTA and CDR2 FQGNSA. The CDR3 DNA reads TGTGCCAGCAGCATTCAAGCGGGCCGACAAGAGACCCAGTACTTC. Its protein product is CASSIQAGRQETQYF. The full variable domain, completed using reference TRBV7-2 and TRBJ2-5, is GAGVSQSPSNKVTEKGKDVELRCDPISGHTALYWYRQSLGQGLEFLIYFQGNSAPDKSGLPSDRFSAERTGGSVSTLTIQRTQQEDSAVYLCASSIQAGRQETQYFGPGTRLLVL.

This clonotype appeared a single time. The junction differs from germline at one of its ends, possibly a read error. The chain uses TRBV7-2 and TRBJ2-2; D not certain. CDR3 length: 14 residues. Germline values: CDR1 SGHTA, CDR2 FQGNSA. CDR3 sequence: CAGSTEWVSGELFF. DNA for the CDR3: TGTGCCGGCAGCACGGAGTGGGTGAGCGGGGAGCTGTTTTTT.

The V and J genes are TRBV29-1 and TRBJ2-3; D is unresolved. The CDR3 is made up of 15 amino acids. V shed 1 base and J shed 0 bases, with 11 bases lying between them. Germline V gives CDR1 SQVTM, CDR2 ANQGSEA. CDR3 sequence: CSVEVTLSSTDTQYF. As DNA, the CDR3 is TGCAGCGTTGAAGTGACACTGTCTAGCACAGATACGCAGTATTTT.

This chain connects TRBV20-1 to TRBJ1-1; weak D call: TRBD1 (6 bases). CDR1 is DFQATT and CDR2 is SNEGSKA in the germline V gene (reference sequence). The CDR3 runs to 14 residues. The ends were cut back, 5 bases at V and 2 bases at J, with 15 bases in the middle. The CDR3, as DNA: TGCAGTGCTCCGACAGGCGCCGTTAACACTGAAGCTTTCTTT. This translates into CSAPTGAVNTEAFF.

The V call is TRBV7-9, the J call TRBJ2-5, with no clear D. This CDR3 has 14 residues. CDR1 and CDR2 from the germline V gene are SEHNR and FQNEAQ (reference sequence). The V end lost 5 bases, the J end lost 5 bases, and 15 bases lay between the germline ends. The CDR3 loop reads CASSHERLGETQYF. In DNA form, the CDR3 reads TGTGCCAGCAGCCATGAGCGCTTGGGGGAGACCCAGTACTTC.